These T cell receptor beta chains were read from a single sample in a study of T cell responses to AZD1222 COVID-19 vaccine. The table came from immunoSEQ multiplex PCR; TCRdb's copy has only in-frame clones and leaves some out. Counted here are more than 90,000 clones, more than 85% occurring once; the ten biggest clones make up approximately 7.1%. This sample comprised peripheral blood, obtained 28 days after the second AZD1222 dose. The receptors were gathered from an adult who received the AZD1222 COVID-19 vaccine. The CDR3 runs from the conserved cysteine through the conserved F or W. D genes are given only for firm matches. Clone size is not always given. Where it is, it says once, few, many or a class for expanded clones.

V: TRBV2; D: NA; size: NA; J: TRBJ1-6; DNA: TGTGCCAGCAGCGGACTCCTCCCAGAGGGGGCACCCCTCCACTTT; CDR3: CASSGLLPEGAPLHF
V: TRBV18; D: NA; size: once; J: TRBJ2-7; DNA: TGTGCCAGCTCACCAGGATCCACCTACGAGCAGTACTTC; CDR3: CASSPGSTYEQYF
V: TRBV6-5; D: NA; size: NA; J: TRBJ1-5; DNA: TGTGCCAGCGAAGAAGGGTTGAGCAATCAGCCCCAGCATTTT; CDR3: CASEEGLSNQPQHF
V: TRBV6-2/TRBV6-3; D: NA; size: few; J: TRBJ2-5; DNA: TGTGCCAGCAGTTACTCGGGGACCCAGTACTTC; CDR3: CASSYSGTQYF
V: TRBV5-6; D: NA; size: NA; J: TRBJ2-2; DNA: TGTGCCAGCAGCTTGGGAATCGGGGAGCTGTTTTTT; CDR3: CASSLGIGELFF
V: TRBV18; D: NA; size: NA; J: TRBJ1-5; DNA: TGTGCCAGCTCACCACATCCGGGAGGTCAGCCCCAGCATTTT; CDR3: CASSPHPGGQPQHF
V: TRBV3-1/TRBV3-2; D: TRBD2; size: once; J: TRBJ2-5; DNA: TGTGCCAGCAGCCAAGGGGACTATCCAGGACAGACCCAGTACTTC; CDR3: CASSQGDYPGQTQYF
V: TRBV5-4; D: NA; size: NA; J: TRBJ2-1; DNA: TGTGCCAGCAGCGGCCCCAAAGGCTATGAGCAGTTCTTC; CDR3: CASSGPKGYEQFF
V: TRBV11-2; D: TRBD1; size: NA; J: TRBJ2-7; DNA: TGTGCCAGCAGGACCGGGACAGGGGAATACGAGCAGTACTTC; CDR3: CASRTGTGEYEQYF
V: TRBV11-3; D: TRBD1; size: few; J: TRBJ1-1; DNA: TGTGCCAGTATAGGTTGGGACAGGGAGATGAACACTGAAGCTTTCTTT; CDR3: CASIGWDREMNTEAFF
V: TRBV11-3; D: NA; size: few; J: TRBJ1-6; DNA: TGTGCCAGCAGCCTCCGGTTACAGGGAAATTCACCCCTCCACTTT; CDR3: CASSLRLQGNSPLHF
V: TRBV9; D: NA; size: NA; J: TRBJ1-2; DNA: TGTGCCAGCAGCACAACCTGGGAGGATGGCTACACCTTC; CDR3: CASSTTWEDGYTF
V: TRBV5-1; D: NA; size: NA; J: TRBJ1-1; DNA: TGCGCCAGCAGCTTGTGGAGTGAAGGGGAAGCTTTCTTT; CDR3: CASSLWSEGEAFF
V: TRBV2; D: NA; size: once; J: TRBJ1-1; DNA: TGTGCCATCCGGGGCTCTGGCACTGAAGCTTTCTTT; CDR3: CAIRGSGTEAFF
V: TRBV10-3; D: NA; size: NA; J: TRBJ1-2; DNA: TGTGCCATCAGTGAGTCGGGGAGTGGCTACACCTTC; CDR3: CAISESGSGYTF
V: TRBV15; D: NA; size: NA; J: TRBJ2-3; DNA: TGTGCCACCAGCAGAGGCGGACTGTACACAGATACGCAGTATTTT; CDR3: CATSRGGLYTDTQYF
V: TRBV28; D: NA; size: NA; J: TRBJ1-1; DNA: TGTGCCAGCAGTTTGCAGGGAGGCACTGAAGCTTTCTTT; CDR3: CASSLQGGTEAFF
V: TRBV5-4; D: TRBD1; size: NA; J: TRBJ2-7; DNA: TGTGCCAGCAGCAAGGACAGGGATTTTTACGAGCAGTACTTC; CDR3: CASSKDRDFYEQYF
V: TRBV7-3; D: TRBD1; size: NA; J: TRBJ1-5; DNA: TGTGCCAGCAGCTCCTTATATTGGGGTTCGTGGACAGGGGGCGTTCAGCCCCAGCATTTT; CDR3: CASSSLYWGSWTGGVQPQHF
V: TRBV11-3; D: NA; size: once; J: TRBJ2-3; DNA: TGTGCCAGCAGCCAAAGGGGAGATACGCAGTATTTT; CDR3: CASSQRGDTQYF
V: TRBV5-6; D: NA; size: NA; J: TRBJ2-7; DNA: TGTGCCAGCAGCTTGGGTACGGGACACCCCGGCGAGCAGTACTTC; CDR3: CASSLGTGHPGEQYF
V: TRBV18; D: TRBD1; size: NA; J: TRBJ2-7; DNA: TGTGCCAGCTCACCTCCGGGACAGCCCTACGAGCAGTACTTC; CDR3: CASSPPGQPYEQYF
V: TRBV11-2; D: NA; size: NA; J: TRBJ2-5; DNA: TGTGCCAGCAGCCCCGTGGGAGGAGGAGAGACCCAGTACTTC; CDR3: CASSPVGGGETQYF
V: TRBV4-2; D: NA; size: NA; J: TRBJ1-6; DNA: TGTGCCAGCAGCCAAGAATGGGGGCAGAATTCACCCCTCCACTTT; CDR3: CASSQEWGQNSPLHF
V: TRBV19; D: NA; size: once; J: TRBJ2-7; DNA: TGTGCCAGTAGTACTTGGGTAGGACAATACGAGCAGTACTTC; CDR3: CASSTWVGQYEQYF
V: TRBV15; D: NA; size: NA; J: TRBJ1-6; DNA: TGTGCCACCAGCAGAGATTCGGCGGCGATTAATTCACCCCTCCACTTT; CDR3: CATSRDSAAINSPLHF
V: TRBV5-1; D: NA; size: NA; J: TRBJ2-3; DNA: TGCGCCAGCAGCTTGGGGTTAGGGTCGGCAGATACGCAGTATTTT; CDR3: CASSLGLGSADTQYF
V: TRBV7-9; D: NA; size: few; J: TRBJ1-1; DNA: TGTGCCAGCAGATGGGACACATCTGAAGCTTTCTTT; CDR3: CASRWDTSEAFF
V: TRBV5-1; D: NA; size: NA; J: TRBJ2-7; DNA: TGCGCCAGCAGCTTGGGAGAAGCGAGCTACGAGCAGTACTTC; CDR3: CASSLGEASYEQYF
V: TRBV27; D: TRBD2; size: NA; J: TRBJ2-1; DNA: TGTGCCAGCAGTTTATATGCGACTAGCGGGAGGTCCACTGAGCAGTTCTTC; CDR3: CASSLYATSGRSTEQFF
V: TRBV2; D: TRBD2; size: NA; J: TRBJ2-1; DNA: TGTGCCAGCAGGTTGGGGCTAGCGGGAGAAAATGAGCAGTTCTTC; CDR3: CASRLGLAGENEQFF
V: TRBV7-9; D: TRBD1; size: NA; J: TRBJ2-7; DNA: TGTGCCAGCAGCTTAGGAGACAGGGAGCTTTCATTC; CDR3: CASSLGDRELSF
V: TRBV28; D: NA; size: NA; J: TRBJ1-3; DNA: TGTGCCAGCAGTCCGTTGCTTGGTGGAAACACCATATATTTT; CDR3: CASSPLLGGNTIYF
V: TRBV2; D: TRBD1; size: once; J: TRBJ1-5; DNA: TGTGCCAGCAGCCCAGGGTCGGGGACAGGGGGGGATCAGCCCCAGCATTTT; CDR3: CASSPGSGTGGDQPQHF
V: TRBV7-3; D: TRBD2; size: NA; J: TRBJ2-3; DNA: TGTGCCAGCAGCTCTAGCGGGGGCTCGGCAGATACGCAGTATTTT; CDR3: CASSSSGGSADTQYF